Listed here are 26 T cell receptor beta chains from one sample, sequenced in a study of OX40 agonist ivuxolimab in advanced cancers. The table came from immunoSEQ multiplex PCR; TCRdb's copy has only in-frame clones and leaves some out. This sample yields around 110,000 clones, of which 90% are seen a single time; around 0.47% belongs to the top ten. The sequences come from CD4+ or CD8+ T cells sorted from blood, collected in a trial of the OX40 agonist ivuxolimab. Source of these receptors: an adult with an advanced solid tumor such as melanoma, head and neck, liver or kidney cancer.

CDR3 loop: CASSVGLTNEKLFF. DNA of the CDR3: TGTGCCAGCAGCGTAGGGTTGACTAATGAAAAACTGTTTTTT. This chain joins TRBV6-5 and TRBJ1-4; D uncertain. The germline CDR1 and CDR2 sequences are MNHEY and SVGAGI. The V gene lost 6 bases and the J gene lost 2 bases, with 10 bases spanning the gap. The CDR3 totals 14 residues.

The chain joins TRBV2 to TRBJ2-7; TRBD2 aligns across 8 bases. The CDR3 is 14 residues long. CDR1 SNHLY and CDR2 FYNNEI come from the germline V gene. V lost 6 bases and J lost 6; bases outside the gene matches: 10. This CDR3 reads CASSLGGGLGEQYF. The CDR3 bases are TGTGCCAGCAGCTTGGGCGGGGGGCTCGGCGAGCAGTACTTC. Combining the CDR3 with reference TRBV2 and TRBJ2-7 gives the whole variable domain EPEVTQTPSHQVTQMGQEVILRCVPISNHLYFYWYRQILGQKVEFLVSFYNNEISEKSEIFDDQFSVERPDGSNFTLKIRSTKLEDSAMYFCASSLGGGLGEQYFGPGTRLTVT.

The rearrangement links TRBV6-1 to TRBJ2-3; 8 nucleotides agree with TRBD2. Germline V gene data show CDR1 as MNHNS and CDR2 as SASEGT. The CDR3 is made up of 15 amino acids. The V gene end was trimmed by 2 bases and the J gene end by 5 bases; junction bases not matched to a gene: 6. DNA of the CDR3: TGTGCCAGCAGTGAACCGGGGGGGCCGCGAGATACGCAGTATTTT. It yields the protein CASSEPGGPRDTQYF.

Concerning this clone itself: Compared with germline, one end of the junction differs, possibly owing to a read error. For the CDR3, the DNA is TGTGCCAGCAGCGAAGAAGGCAATCAGCCCCAGCATTTT. This gives the protein CASSEEGNQPQHF. The chain is built from TRBV4-2 and TRBJ1-5; the D is unclear. CDR1 and CDR2 (germline): LGHNA, YNFKEQ. The CDR3 contains 13 residues.

The chain employs TRBV29-1 and TRBJ1-1; TRBD1 aligns across 9 bases. The germline CDR1 and CDR2 sequences are SQVTM and ANQGSEA. The trim removed 7 bases at V and 5 bases at J, leaving 2 bases unmatched. This CDR3 has 11 amino acids. CDR3 sequence (DNA): TGCAGCGCAGACAGGGGGACTGAAGCTTTCTTT. This encodes CSADRGTEAFF.

This clone has only one observation. V is TRBV6-6 and J is TRBJ2-1; D perhaps matches TRBD2 (7 bases). This CDR3 has 16 residues. The germline CDR1 and CDR2 sequences are MNHNY and SVGAGI (reference sequence). V was pared by 0 bases and J by 12 bases, with 21 bases between. CDR3 sequence reads: CASSYSAPGEGFGQFF. CDR3 in DNA: TGTGCCAGCAGTTACTCGGCGCCAGGGGAGGGCTTCGGGCAGTTCTTC.

The genes are TRBV28 and TRBJ1-5, with 10 bases fitting TRBD1. J gave up 6 bases and V 5 bases, and 7 bases lay outside the gene matches. This CDR3 has 15 residues. Germline V gene data show CDR1 as MDHEN and CDR2 as SYDVKM. Here the CDR3 reads CASSPTTGGLQPQHF. CDR3 in DNA: TGTGCCAGCAGTCCCACGACAGGGGGCCTTCAGCCCCAGCATTTT.

The V call is TRBV2, the J call TRBJ2-7; possibly TRBD1 for D (6 bases). This CDR3 contains 14 residues. V shed 4 bases and J shed 0 bases, with 10 bases lying between them. Germline CDR1 and CDR2: SNHLY and FYNNEI. The DNA of the CDR3 is TGTGCCAGCAGTGTGCAGGGGACCTCCTACGAGCAGTACTTC. Protein: CASSVQGTSYEQYF.

The CDR3 region has the DNA TGTGCCAGCAGTTTAACCTCCACTGATAACTATGGCTACACCTTC. Protein sequence: CASSLTSTDNYGYTF. This rearrangement joins TRBV28 to TRBJ1-2; D gene ambiguous. Trimming removed 2 bases from V and 1 base from J, with 11 bases in between. Germline CDR1 and CDR2: MDHEN and SYDVKM. CDR3 length equals 15 residues.

In its sample, this clone was seen once. The gene calls are TRBV2 and TRBJ2-7, with 7 positions matching TRBD1. Germline assignment: CDR1 SNHLY and CDR2 FYNNEI. CDR3 size: 15 residues. The ends lost 8 bases at V and 0 bases at J; junction bases unmatched: 10. As DNA, the CDR3 is TGTGCCAGCGACGGGACAGTAACGAGCTCCTACGAGCAGTACTTC. Amino acid sequence: CASDGTVTSSYEQYF.

This clone was picked up a small number of times. The V call is TRBV7-2, the J call TRBJ1-6, with 9 nucleotides matching TRBD1. The CDR3 covers 15 residues. Germline CDR1 and CDR2: SGHTA and FQGNSA. Trimming removed 2 bases from V and 9 bases from J; junction bases left unmatched: 5. As DNA, the CDR3 is TGTGCCAGCAGCTTACAGGGACAGGGTATTTCACCCCTCCACTTT. Its translation is CASSLQGQGISPLHF.

A few counts support this clone. The rearrangement uses TRBV5-4 and TRBJ2-3; D could derive from TRBD1 or TRBD2 (6 bases each). The germline V and J ends were trimmed by 4 bases and 3 bases, with 18 bases remaining between them. CDR3 length: 16 residues. CDR1 is SGHNT, CDR2 YYREEE, per germline (reference sequence). The CDR3: CASSPGGRAKTDTQYF. In DNA, the CDR3 is TGTGCCAGCAGCCCCGGGGGCAGGGCTAAGACAGATACGCAGTATTTT.

The table lists this clone with a few counts. This sequence joins TRBV19 and TRBJ1-4, with TRBD1 matching over 8 bases. The V segment lost 8 bases and the J segment 0 bases; nucleotides outside the gene matches: 2. Germline V gene sequence: CDR1 LNHDA, CDR2 SQIVND (reference sequence). The CDR3 covers 14 residues. CDR3 residues: CASSGQATNEKLFF. DNA for the CDR3: TGTGCCAGTTCGGGACAGGCAACTAATGAAAAACTGTTTTTT.

The rearrangement uses TRBV27 and TRBJ2-5; D assignment may be TRBD1 or TRBD2 (5 bases each). Germline values: CDR1 MNHEY, CDR2 SMNVEV (reference sequence). The CDR3 is 16 amino acids. V was pared by 10 bases and J by 2 bases, with 23 bases between. CDR3 sequence: CAKPNTLGRRQETQYF. The CDR3 DNA reads as TGTGCCAAACCCAACACCCTGGGACGGAGACAAGAGACCCAGTACTTC.

The chain combines TRBV10-1 with TRBJ2-3; the D is unclear. From germline, CDR1 is WNHNN and CDR2 SYGVQD (reference sequence). This CDR3 has 13 residues. The germline V and J ends were trimmed by 4 bases and 6 bases, with 11 bases remaining between them. CDR3 sequence reads: CASSVGRADTQYF. CDR3 nucleotide sequence: TGCGCCAGCAGTGTGGGTCGAGCGGATACGCAGTATTTT.

The J gene is TRBJ2-6, the V gene TRBV29-1; D unclear. Germline V gene sequence: CDR1 SQVTM, CDR2 ANQGSEA. V lost 7 bases, J lost 6 bases, and 10 bases lay in between. This CDR3 spans 12 amino acids. CDR3 in DNA: TGCAGCGACCGCGTGGTGGCCAACGTCCTGACTTTC. This translates into CSDRVVANVLTF.

V usage is TRBV18 and J usage is TRBJ2-1; D remains ambiguous. CDR3 size: 13 residues. The germline CDR1 and CDR2 sequences are KGHSH and LQKENI. V shed 2 bases and J shed 4 bases, with 6 bases lying between them. CDR3 loop: CASSPAGYNEQFF. The CDR3 DNA sequence: TGTGCCAGCTCACCAGCTGGTTACAATGAGCAGTTCTTC.

This sequence joins TRBV4-1 and TRBJ2-1, with TRBD2 matching over 9 bases. J lost 12 bases, V lost 4 bases, and 16 bases had no gene match. The germline CDR1 and CDR2 sequences are MGHRA and YSYEKL. The CDR3 extends over 16 amino acids. The CDR3 nucleotides read TGCGCCAGCAGCCCGAGCGAGACTAGCGGAGGACGGGGGCAGTTCTTC. It is translated as CASSPSETSGGRGQFF.

Turning to this clone: The conserved phenylalanine or tryptophan is not found at the CDR3 terminus, so this likely reflects a read error. The chain carries TRBV4-2 and TRBJ1-2, with D perhaps TRBD1 (5 bases). Per germline, CDR1 LGHNA and CDR2 YNFKEQ. The CDR3 sequence is 16 residues long. V shed 1 base and J shed 4 bases, with 16 bases lying between them. This CDR3 is CASSQGQDRGSYGYTL. CDR3 bases: TGTGCCAGCAGCCAAGGCCAAGACCGGGGCAGCTATGGCTACACCCTC.

J is TRBJ2-5 and V is TRBV9; 9 bases match TRBD1. This CDR3 comprises 15 residues. Germline CDR1 SGDLS, CDR2 YYNGEE. Unmatched junction bases numbered 8, after V lost 4 bases and J lost 4 bases. Here the CDR3 DNA reads TGTGCCAGCAGCATGACACAGGGGGCAGGAGAGACCCAGTACTTC. It yields the protein CASSMTQGAGETQYF.

This rearrangement joins TRBV2 to TRBJ1-5; 10 bases fit TRBD1. Trimming took 11 bases from V and 2 from J; bases not matched to a gene: 9. Germline CDR1 and CDR2: SNHLY and FYNNEI. CDR3 length equals 15 residues. The CDR3 DNA reads TGTGCCTCCCTGTCCGGGACAGGGGGCAATCAGCCCCAGCATTTT. This gives the protein CASLSGTGGNQPQHF.

V usage is TRBV4-3 and J usage is TRBJ2-5; D uncertain. The V end lost 1 base, the J end lost 5 bases, and 11 bases lay between the germline ends. This CDR3 contains 14 residues. CDR1 is LGHNA and CDR2 is YSLEER in the germline V gene. The CDR3 nucleotides read TGCGCCAGCAGCCAAGGTTTACTGGGGGAGACCCAGTACTTC. This encodes CASSQGLLGETQYF.

This clone occurred once. This chain links TRBV18 with TRBJ2-7; tentative D call: TRBD2 (6 bases). CDR1 is KGHSH and CDR2 is LQKENI in the germline V gene. The CDR3 length is 15 residues. V was shortened by 3 bases and J by 3 bases, with 15 bases between the two germline ends. The CDR3 DNA follows: TGTGCCAGCTCACCCGGGACTGGGCCCAACTACGAGCAGTACTTC. Translated: CASSPGTGPNYEQYF. The variable domain in full, with the rest retrieved from reference TRBV18 and TRBJ2-7, is NAGVMQNPRHLVRRRGQEARLRCSPMKGHSHVYWYRQLPEEGLKFMVYLQKENIIDESGMPKERFSAEFPKEGPSILRIQQVVRGDSAAYFCASSPGTGPNYEQYFGPGTRLTVT.

The gene calls are TRBV5-4 and TRBJ2-2; 8 bases are shared with TRBD1. Unmatched junction bases numbered 10, after V lost 0 bases and J lost 9 bases. Germline V gene lookup returns CDR1 SGHNT and CDR2 YYREEE (reference sequence). The CDR3 runs 16 residues. The CDR3 nucleotides are TGTGCCAGCAGCTTGGCCGGGACAGGAGCCCCTAGGGAGCTGTTTTTT. Translating it yields CASSLAGTGAPRELFF. Full variable domain (missing parts from reference TRBV5-4 and TRBJ2-2): ETGVTQSPTHLIKTRGQQVTLRCSSQSGHNTVSWYQQALGQGPQFIFQYYREEENGRGNFPPRFSGLQFPNYSSELNVNALELDDSALYLCASSLAGTGAPRELFFGEGSRLTVL.

The chain combines TRBV28 with TRBJ1-3, with a possible D match to TRBD1 (5 bases). Germline V gene data show CDR1 as MDHEN and CDR2 as SYDVKM. Between the trimmed V and J ends, which lost 8 bases and 3 bases, there was a span of 8 bases. The CDR3 is 12 amino acids. CDR3 in amino acids: CASGGSGNTIYF. As DNA, the CDR3 is TGTGCCAGCGGGGGAAGTGGAAACACCATATATTTT.

The chain joins TRBV13 to TRBJ1-2; D is unclear. The CDR3 consists of 17 residues. V gave up 0 bases and J gave up 7 bases, with 21 bases separating them. CDR1 and CDR2 (germline): PRHDT, FYEKMQ (reference sequence). This CDR3 is CASSLGRYQLTSGGYTF. CDR3 in DNA: TGTGCCAGCAGCTTAGGGCGCTATCAGCTCACCTCGGGTGGCTACACCTTC.